These 30 T cell receptor beta chains originate from one sample sequenced in a study of HIV-infected patients and healthy controls. 400 to 550 ng RNA was reverse transcribed with alpha and beta constant-region primers. Each of the alpha and beta chains got its own library through chain-specific third strand synthesis with indices. MiXCR, applied by TCRdb to the 5' RACE reads, yields one record per CDR3 protein. The table lists some 17,000 distinct CDR3 sequences, more than 8.5% of them singletons. Whole blood was used without fractionation, so all unsorted peripheral T cells were included. Sequenced input: blood. These receptors were obtained from an adult in good health.

V and J are TRBV20-1 and TRBJ1-1; D unclear. V lost 1 base and J lost 0, with 9 bases in between. Germline values: CDR1 DFQATT, CDR2 SNEGSKA (reference sequence). This CDR3 contains 14 residues. For the CDR3, the DNA is TGCAGTGCTAGAGCCCACTTCATGAACACTGAAGCTTTCTTT. Its protein is CSARAHFMNTEAFF.

Relative to its sample, this clonotype is medium-sized. The V call is TRBV12-3 or TRBV12-4, the J call TRBJ2-1, with 7 bases that match TRBD1. This CDR3 is built from 12 residues. V was clipped by 6 bases and J by 12 bases; unmatched bases: 8. CDR3 sequence (DNA): TGTGCCAGCAGCCAAGACAGGGTCCCGCAGTTCTTC. Translating it yields CASSQDRVPQFF.

This clonotype was counted at least ten times. The CDR3 is CSASPTSETQYF. In nucleotides, the CDR3 is TGCAGTGCTAGCCCTACATCAGAGACCCAGTACTTC. The rearrangement joins TRBV20-1 to TRBJ2-5; D remains ambiguous. The CDR3 spans 12 residues. The germline CDR1 and CDR2 sequences are DFQATT and SNEGSKA (reference sequence). V was shortened by 3 bases and J by 4 bases, with 9 bases between the two germline ends.

In its sample, this clonotype was seen many times. The chain recombines TRBV18 with TRBJ2-3, with 9 bases matching TRBD1. J gave up 3 bases and V 4 bases, and 5 bases lay outside the gene matches. Germline V gene data show CDR1 as KGHSH and CDR2 as LQKENI. The CDR3 runs to 15 residues. The CDR3 sequence is CASSLQGARTDTQYF. CDR3 in DNA: TGTGCCAGCTCACTACAGGGGGCGCGGACAGATACGCAGTATTTT.

Remarks on this clonotype: A read error is possible here, since a much larger clone lies one base away. The CDR3 end shows no conserved phenylalanine or tryptophan, and so a read error is likely. The chain is built from TRBV15 and TRBJ2-3, with TRBD1 as a possible D gene (7 bases). Between the trimmed V and J ends, which lost 2 bases and 4 bases, there was a span of 10 bases. This CDR3 region has 14 residues. Germline V gives CDR1 LNHNV, CDR2 YYDKDF (reference sequence). The CDR3 loop reads CATSRQGGADTQYL. CDR3 sequence (DNA): TGTGCCACCAGCAGACAGGGGGGAGCAGATACGCAGTATTTA.

By share of the sample, this clonotype is medium-sized (0.01 to 0.1%). The V call is TRBV4-3, the J call TRBJ2-4; D may be TRBD1 (6 bases). The CDR3 is 14 amino acids. Deletions cut 3 bases from V and 3 bases from J, with 9 bases between. The V gene's germline CDR1 is LGHNA and CDR2 YSLEER. DNA for the CDR3: TGCGCCAGCAGCCAGGACAGTTACAAAAACATTCAGTACTTC. As protein: CASSQDSYKNIQYF.

This clonotype appeared a few times. The chain carries TRBV5-5 and TRBJ2-7; 7 bases are shared with TRBD1. This CDR3 has 17 residues. Germline V CDR1 and CDR2: SGHKS, YYEKEE (reference sequence). The J segment lost 0 bases and the V segment lost 2 bases, leaving 11 bases of the junction unmatched. The DNA for the CDR3 is TGTGCCAGCAGCTTCGAAGACAGGGTCTTGTTCTCCTACGAGCAGTACTTC. Its protein is CASSFEDRVLFSYEQYF.

This clonotype was detected ten times or more. The V gene is TRBV20-1, the J gene TRBJ2-3, with 13 bases that match TRBD2. With V trimmed by 3 bases and J by 5 bases, 11 bases remained unmatched. The CDR3 sequence is 17 residues long. Germline CDR1 reads DFQATT; CDR2 reads SNEGSKA (reference sequence). CDR3 region: CSARDGGTSGVRDTQYF. In DNA, the CDR3 is TGCAGTGCTAGGGACGGGGGGACTAGCGGGGTTCGAGATACGCAGTATTTT.

The J gene is TRBJ2-3, the V gene TRBV2; the D gene is possibly TRBD2 (5 bases). Per the germline V gene, CDR1 is SNHLY and CDR2 is FYNNEI. The CDR3 contains 18 residues. Trimming removed 4 bases at V and 4 bases at J, with 24 bases between. CDR3 amino acids: CASSVSHRGAGGPDTQYF. CDR3 sequence (DNA): TGTGCCAGCAGTGTATCCCACCGGGGAGCCGGCGGTCCAGATACGCAGTATTTT.

This clonotype has just one count. The chain couples TRBV6-5 to TRBJ2-3; unclear D gene. The CDR3 length is 15 residues. Germline values: CDR1 MNHEY, CDR2 SVGAGI. V was clipped by 2 bases and J by 2 bases, with 11 bases between them. In DNA, the CDR3 is TGTGCCAGCAGTTACACGACGGGCCCCACAGATACGCAGTATTTT. Translating gives CASSYTTGPTDTQYF.

This clonotype was observed many times. The chain carries TRBV7-3 and TRBJ2-7; a weak D match, TRBD2 (5 bases). The V end was cut by 5 bases, the J end by 4 bases, with 12 bases between. The CDR3 spans 13 residues. The V gene's germline CDR1 is SGHTA and CDR2 FQGTGA. The CDR3, as DNA: TGTGCCAGCAGCCGGGAACTAGATTACGAGCAGTACGTC. Protein: CASSRELDYEQYV.

In its sample, this clonotype was seen a few times. The chain employs TRBV24-1 and TRBJ2-5, with 14 bases that match TRBD2. The CDR3 totals 17 residues. Germline V gene lookup returns CDR1 KGHDR and CDR2 SFDVKD. V shed 2 bases and J 6 bases; nucleotides not matched to a gene: 7. In DNA form, the CDR3 reads TGTGCCACCAGTGATTCCGGGACTAGCGGGAGTCGGAAGACCCAGTACTTC. This codes for CATSDSGTSGSRKTQYF.

V usage is TRBV28 and J usage is TRBJ2-5; D ambiguous. V lost 6 bases to trimming and J lost 3 bases, with 8 bases between them. The CDR3 covers 12 residues. Germline V gene lookup returns CDR1 MDHEN and CDR2 SYDVKM. The CDR3 DNA reads as TGTGCCAGCAGCGAGGAGAAAGAGACCCAGTACTTC. This translates into CASSEEKETQYF.

This clonotype was counted at least ten times. The chain carries TRBV12-3 or TRBV12-4 and TRBJ2-3; unclear D gene. V dropped 1 base and J dropped 2 bases, with 7 bases sitting between them. This CDR3 spans 14 amino acids. CDR3 in DNA: TGTGCCAGCAGTTTAGTCGGCCTCACAGATACGCAGTATTTT. This gives the protein CASSLVGLTDTQYF.

This clonotype has a count of ten or more. This sequence joins TRBV2 and TRBJ2-5; tentatively, D is TRBD2 (5 bases). Germline CDR1 and CDR2: SNHLY and FYNNEI. Trimming pared 3 bases from V and 3 bases from J, leaving 23 bases between. The CDR3 has 18 residues. The CDR3 DNA reads as TGTGCCAGCAGTGATTTGGTGGGCCGGAGCCAGACTAAAGAGACCCAGTACTTC. Its protein is CASSDLVGRSQTKETQYF.

In this sample, this clonotype is medium-sized. V usage is TRBV20-1 and J usage is TRBJ2-7; TRBD2 matches at 10 bases. The CDR3 loop spans 16 amino acids. V lost 2 bases to trimming and J lost 7 bases; unmatched junction nucleotides: 14. Germline lookup yields CDR1 DFQATT and CDR2 SNEGSKA (reference sequence). CDR3 nucleotide sequence: TGCAGTGCTAGACCCGGCGGTAGCGGGAGGTCCGGAGAGCAGTACTTC. It codes for CSARPGGSGRSGEQYF.

This clonotype was counted many times. The chain carries TRBV3-1 and TRBJ2-2, with TRBD1 identical over 8 bases. V was pared by 6 bases and J by 2 bases, with 11 bases of the junction left unmatched. The CDR3 runs 17 residues. Germline V gene lookup returns CDR1 LGHDT and CDR2 YNNKEL (reference sequence). The CDR3 bases are TGTGCCAGCAGACGTATAGGGGGGACAGGAAACACCGGGGAGCTGTTTTTT. This sequence encodes CASRRIGGTGNTGELFF.

This clonotype was seen repeatedly, ten times or more. The chain has TRBV6-6 and TRBJ2-7; 9 bases fit TRBD1. The CDR3 covers 14 residues. Trimming cost V 4 bases and J 7 bases; bases outside gene matches: 8. Germline V gene sequence: CDR1 MNHNY, CDR2 SVGAGI (reference sequence). In DNA, the CDR3 is TGTGCCAGCAGTTGGGGGACAGGGCTGAGGGAGCAGTACTTC. Its protein product is CASSWGTGLREQYF.

This clonotype occurred many times. The rearrangement uses TRBV28 and TRBJ2-1, with D maybe TRBD2 (6 bases). The CDR3 has 17 amino acids. Trimming stripped 8 bases from V and 9 bases from J, with 29 bases between. Germline CDR1 is MDHEN and CDR2 is SYDVKM. CDR3 sequence: CASRRRGKARGMAEQFF. The CDR3, as DNA: TGTGCCAGCCGCCGTAGAGGGAAGGCCCGCGGGATGGCTGAGCAGTTCTTC.

This clonotype was seen a few times. The chain is built from TRBV6-5 and TRBJ2-2; 11 bases map to TRBD2. The germline gives CDR1 MNHEY, CDR2 SVGAGI. The CDR3 length is 16 residues. Trimming cost V 5 bases and J 6 bases; bases outside gene matches: 8. CDR3 sequence (DNA): TGTGCCAGCAGTCTAATAGCGGGAGGGCCAGCCGGGGAGCTGTTTTTT. Protein product: CASSLIAGGPAGELFF.

This clonotype was observed many times. The V gene is TRBV11-2, the J gene TRBJ2-3; D may match TRBD1 or TRBD2 (5 bases each). Looked up from germline, CDR1 is SGHAT and CDR2 is FQNNGV. The V end was cut by 5 bases, the J end by 2 bases, with 17 bases between. There are 16 residues in the CDR3. CDR3 in DNA: TGTGCCAGCAGCCAGAGGGACCCGCAAGCCACAGATACGCAGTATTTT. Its protein is CASSQRDPQATDTQYF.

This clonotype occurred many times. V usage is TRBV4-1 and J usage is TRBJ2-3; 8 bases are a match to TRBD2. The CDR3 has 17 amino acids. V lost 1 base and J lost 3; bases outside the gene matches: 9. The germline CDR1 and CDR2 sequences are MGHRA and YSYEKL. The CDR3 bases are TGCGCCAGCAGCCAAGTGGTTTCCAGCGGGAGAACAGATACGCAGTATTTT. Translated, it gives CASSQVVSSGRTDTQYF.

Judged by abundance, this clonotype is medium-sized. This chain links TRBV3-1 with TRBJ2-5, with TRBD2 identical over 7 bases. The CDR3 has 14 amino acids. CDR1 is LGHDT, CDR2 YNNKEL, per germline (reference sequence). The V gene end was trimmed by 4 bases and the J gene end by 5 bases; junction bases not matched to a gene: 7. The CDR3 bases are TGTGCCAGCAGCCGAAACGCGGGAGACGAGACCCAGTACTTC. It encodes CASSRNAGDETQYF.

By frequency in the sample, this clonotype is medium-sized (0.01 to 0.1%). In DNA form, the CDR3 reads TGCAGCGTTGAGGTCGGGACTGGGGCCAACGTCCTGACTTTC. This encodes CSVEVGTGANVLTF. The V call is TRBV29-1, the J call TRBJ2-6; weak D call: TRBD2 (5 bases). The length of the CDR3 is 14 residues. Germline CDR1 is SQVTM and CDR2 is ANQGSEA. The V end lost 3 bases, the J end lost 2 bases, and 8 bases lay between the germline ends.

The rearrangement uses TRBV12-3 or TRBV12-4 and TRBJ2-5; D is unresolved. The CDR3 spans 13 residues. Between the trimmed V and J ends, which lost 3 bases and 4 bases, there was a span of 9 bases. The chain's CDR3 is CASSFRSPETQYF. The CDR3 DNA sequence: TGTGCCAGCAGTTTTCGGAGCCCAGAGACCCAGTACTTC.

This clonotype was counted many times. The chain recombines TRBV6-6 with TRBJ2-3; D perhaps matches TRBD1 (6 bases). V lost 7 bases and J lost 5, with 13 bases in between. From germline, CDR1 is MNHNY and CDR2 SVGAGI (reference sequence). The CDR3 sequence is 13 residues long. The CDR3 DNA follows: TGTGCCAGCACCATACAGGGACAAGATACGCAGTATTTT. As protein: CASTIQGQDTQYF.

This clonotype has a handful of counts. CDR3 sequence (DNA): TGTGCCAGCAGTTACGGGACAGGGGAAAAACTGTTTTTT. Translation gives CASSYGTGEKLFF. The rearrangement joins TRBV6-6 to TRBJ1-4, with TRBD1 matching 9 bases. Germline CDR1 is MNHNY and CDR2 is SVGAGI (reference sequence). The length of the CDR3 is 13 residues. Losses at the gene ends were 2 bases for V and 8 bases for J; bases not matched to a gene: 0.

This clonotype is medium-sized within its sample. V is TRBV2 and J is TRBJ1-2; D is perhaps TRBD1 (5 bases). CDR3 length equals 17 residues. Germline V gene lookup returns CDR1 SNHLY and CDR2 FYNNEI. V was pared by 1 base and J by 2 bases, with 17 bases between. DNA of the CDR3: TGTGCCAGCAGTGAAGGCAGCAGGGCCCCGCGGAACTATGGCTACACCTTC. Its translation is CASSEGSRAPRNYGYTF.

The rearrangement links TRBV28 to TRBJ2-1; D remains unclear. This CDR3 spans 15 amino acids. The V gene lost 10 bases and the J gene lost 0 bases, with 16 bases spanning the gap. The germline CDR1 and CDR2 sequences are MDHEN and SYDVKM. This CDR3 reads CATDPDSSSYNEQFF. In nucleotides, the CDR3 is TGTGCCACCGACCCTGACTCGAGCTCCTACAATGAGCAGTTCTTC.

This clonotype was recorded many times. V gene TRBV7-9 combines with J gene TRBJ2-1; 8 nucleotides match TRBD2. This CDR3 comprises 15 residues. CDR1 and CDR2 from the germline V gene are SEHNR and FQNEAQ (reference sequence). The ends lost 5 bases at V and 8 bases at J; junction bases unmatched: 11. The CDR3 loop reads CASSRSGTRIYEQFF. DNA of the CDR3: TGTGCCAGCAGCCGAAGCGGGACTAGAATATATGAGCAGTTCTTC.